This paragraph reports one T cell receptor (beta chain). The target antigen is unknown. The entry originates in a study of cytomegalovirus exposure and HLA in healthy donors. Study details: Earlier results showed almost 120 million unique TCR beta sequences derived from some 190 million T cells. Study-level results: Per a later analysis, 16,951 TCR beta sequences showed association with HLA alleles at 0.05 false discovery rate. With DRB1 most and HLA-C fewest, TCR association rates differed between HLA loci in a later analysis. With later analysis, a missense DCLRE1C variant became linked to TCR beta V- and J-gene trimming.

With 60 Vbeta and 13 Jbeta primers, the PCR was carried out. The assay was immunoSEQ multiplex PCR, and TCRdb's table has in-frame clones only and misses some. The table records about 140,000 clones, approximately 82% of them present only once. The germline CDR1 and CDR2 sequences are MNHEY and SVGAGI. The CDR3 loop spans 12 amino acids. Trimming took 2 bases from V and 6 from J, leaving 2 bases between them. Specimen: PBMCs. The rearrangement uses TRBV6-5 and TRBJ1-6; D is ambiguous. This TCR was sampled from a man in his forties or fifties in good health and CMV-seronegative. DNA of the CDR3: TGTGCCAGCAGTTACCTTAATTCACCCCTCCACTTT. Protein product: CASSYLNSPLHF.